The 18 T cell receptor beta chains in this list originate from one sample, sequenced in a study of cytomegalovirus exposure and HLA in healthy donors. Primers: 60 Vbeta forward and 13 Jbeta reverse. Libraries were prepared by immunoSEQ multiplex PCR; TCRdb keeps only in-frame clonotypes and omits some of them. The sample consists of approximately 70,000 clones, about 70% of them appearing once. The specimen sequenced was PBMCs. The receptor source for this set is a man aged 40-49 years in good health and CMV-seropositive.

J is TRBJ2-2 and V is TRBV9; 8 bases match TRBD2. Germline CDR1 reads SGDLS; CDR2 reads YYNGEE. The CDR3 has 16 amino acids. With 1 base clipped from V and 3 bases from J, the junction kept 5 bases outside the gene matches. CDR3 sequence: CASSVTTSGHTGELFF. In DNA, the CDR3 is TGTGCCAGCAGCGTAACTACTAGCGGACACACCGGGGAGCTGTTTTTT.

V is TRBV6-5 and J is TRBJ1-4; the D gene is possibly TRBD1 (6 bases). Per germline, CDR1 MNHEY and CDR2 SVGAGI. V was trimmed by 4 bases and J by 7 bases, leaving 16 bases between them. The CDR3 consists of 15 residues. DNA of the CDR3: TGTGCCAGCAGTTTGAGGGCAGGGGTTGCTGAAAAACTGTTTTTT. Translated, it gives CASSLRAGVAEKLFF.

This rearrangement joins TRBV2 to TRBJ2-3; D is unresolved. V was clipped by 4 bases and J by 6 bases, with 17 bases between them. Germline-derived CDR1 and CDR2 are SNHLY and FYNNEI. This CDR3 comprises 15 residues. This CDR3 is CASSVVGPGPDTQYF. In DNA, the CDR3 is TGTGCCAGCAGTGTTGTGGGCCCTGGGCCGGATACGCAGTATTTT. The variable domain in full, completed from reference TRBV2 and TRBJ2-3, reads EPEVTQTPSHQVTQMGQEVILRCVPISNHLYFYWYRQILGQKVEFLVSFYNNEISEKSEIFDDQFSVERPDGSNFTLKIRSTKLEDSAMYFCASSVVGPGPDTQYFGPGTRLTVL.

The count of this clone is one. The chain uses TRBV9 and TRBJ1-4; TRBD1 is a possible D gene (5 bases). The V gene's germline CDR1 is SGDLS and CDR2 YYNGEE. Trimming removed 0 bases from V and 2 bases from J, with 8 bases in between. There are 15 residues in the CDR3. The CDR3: CASSVVGATNEKLFF. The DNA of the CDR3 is TGTGCCAGCAGCGTAGTAGGGGCGACTAATGAAAAACTGTTTTTT.

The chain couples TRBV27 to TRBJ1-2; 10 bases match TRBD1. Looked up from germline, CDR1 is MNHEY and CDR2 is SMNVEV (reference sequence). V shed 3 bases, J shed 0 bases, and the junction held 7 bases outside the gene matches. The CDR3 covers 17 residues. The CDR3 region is CASSLGQGRGANYGYTF. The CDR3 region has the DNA TGTGCCAGCAGTTTGGGACAGGGGAGGGGAGCTAACTATGGCTACACCTTC.

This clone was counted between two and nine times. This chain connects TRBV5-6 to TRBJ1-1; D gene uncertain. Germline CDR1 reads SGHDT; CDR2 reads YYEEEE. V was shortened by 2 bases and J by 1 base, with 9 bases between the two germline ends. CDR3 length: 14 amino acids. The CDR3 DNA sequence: TGTGCCAGCAGCTTTCGACAACGGAACACTGAAGCTTTCTTT. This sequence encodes CASSFRQRNTEAFF.

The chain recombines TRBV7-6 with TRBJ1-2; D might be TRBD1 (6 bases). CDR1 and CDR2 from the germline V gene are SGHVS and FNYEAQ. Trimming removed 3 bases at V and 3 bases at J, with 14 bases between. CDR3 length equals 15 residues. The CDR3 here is CASSLGRQADYGYTF. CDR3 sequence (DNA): TGTGCCAGCAGCTTGGGTCGACAGGCGGACTATGGCTACACCTTC.

Written as DNA, the CDR3 is TGTGCCATCAGCCAGGGGAATAGCAATCAGCCCCAGCATTTT. Protein sequence: CAISQGNSNQPQHF. The chain combines TRBV10-3 with TRBJ1-5; weak D call: TRBD1 (6 bases). From germline, CDR1 is ENHRY and CDR2 SYGVKD. The length of the CDR3 is 14 residues. Trimming took off 6 bases at V and 0 bases at J, with 9 bases between the two ends.

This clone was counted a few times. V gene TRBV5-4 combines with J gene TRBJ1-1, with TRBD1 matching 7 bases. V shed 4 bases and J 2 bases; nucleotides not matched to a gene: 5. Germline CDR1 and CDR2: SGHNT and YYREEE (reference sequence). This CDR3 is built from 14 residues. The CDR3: CASSPGQSNTEAFF. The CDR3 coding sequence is TGTGCCAGCAGCCCGGGACAGAGTAACACTGAAGCTTTCTTT.

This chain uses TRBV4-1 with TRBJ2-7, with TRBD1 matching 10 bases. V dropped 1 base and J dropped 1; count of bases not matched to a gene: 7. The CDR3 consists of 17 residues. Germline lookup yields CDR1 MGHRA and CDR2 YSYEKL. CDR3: CASSQGEPGQGSYEQYF. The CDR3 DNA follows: TGCGCCAGCAGCCAAGGGGAACCGGGACAGGGGTCCTACGAGCAGTACTTC.

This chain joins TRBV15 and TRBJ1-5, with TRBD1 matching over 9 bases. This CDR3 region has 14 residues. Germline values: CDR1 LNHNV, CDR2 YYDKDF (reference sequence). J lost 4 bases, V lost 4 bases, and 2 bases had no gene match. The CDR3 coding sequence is TGTGCCACCAGCACCGACAGGGGGAATCAGCCCCAGCATTTT. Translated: CATSTDRGNQPQHF.

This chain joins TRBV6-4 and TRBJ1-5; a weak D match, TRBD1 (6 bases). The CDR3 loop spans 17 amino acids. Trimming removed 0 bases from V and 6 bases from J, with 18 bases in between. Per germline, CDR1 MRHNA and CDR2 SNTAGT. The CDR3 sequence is CASSDSRIVRGFQPQHF. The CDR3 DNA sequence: TGTGCCAGCAGTGACTCGAGAATTGTGAGGGGGTTTCAGCCCCAGCATTTT.

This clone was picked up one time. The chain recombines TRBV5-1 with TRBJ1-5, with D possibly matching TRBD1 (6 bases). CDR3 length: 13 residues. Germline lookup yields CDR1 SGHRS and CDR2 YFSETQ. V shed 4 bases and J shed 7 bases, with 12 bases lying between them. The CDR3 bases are TGCGCCAGCAGCGCAGGACAGAACCAGCCCCAGCATTTT. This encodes CASSAGQNQPQHF.

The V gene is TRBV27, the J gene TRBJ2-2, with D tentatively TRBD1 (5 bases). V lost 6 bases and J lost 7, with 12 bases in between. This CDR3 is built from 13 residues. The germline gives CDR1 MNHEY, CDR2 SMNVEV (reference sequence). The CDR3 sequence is CASSPIDSGELFF. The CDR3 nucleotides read TGTGCCAGCAGCCCAATCGACAGCGGGGAGCTGTTTTTT.

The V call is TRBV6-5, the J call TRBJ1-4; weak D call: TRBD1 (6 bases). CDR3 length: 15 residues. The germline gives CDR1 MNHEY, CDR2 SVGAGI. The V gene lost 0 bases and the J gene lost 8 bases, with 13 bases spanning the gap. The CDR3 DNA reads TGTGCCAGCAGTTACTCGACTGGGGGCGCGGAAAAACTGTTTTTT. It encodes CASSYSTGGAEKLFF.

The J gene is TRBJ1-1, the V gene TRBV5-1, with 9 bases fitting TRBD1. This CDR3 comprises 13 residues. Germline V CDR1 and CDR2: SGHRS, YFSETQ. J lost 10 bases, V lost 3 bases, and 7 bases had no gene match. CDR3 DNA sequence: TGCGCCAGCAGCTCCCGACAGGGGGAGGGAGCTTTCTTT. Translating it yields CASSSRQGEGAFF.

DNA for the CDR3: TGTGCCATCAGTGATGGAGAGAGCTATGGCTACACCTTC. Protein product: CAISDGESYGYTF. The chain couples TRBV10-3 to TRBJ1-2; D not resolved. V lost 3 bases to trimming and J lost 4 bases, with 9 bases between them. CDR1 is ENHRY, CDR2 SYGVKD, per germline. The CDR3 is made up of 13 amino acids.

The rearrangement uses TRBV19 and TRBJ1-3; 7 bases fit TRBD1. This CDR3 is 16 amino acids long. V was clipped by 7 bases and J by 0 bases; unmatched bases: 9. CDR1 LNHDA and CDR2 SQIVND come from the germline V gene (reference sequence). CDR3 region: CASNLGQAFSGNTIYF. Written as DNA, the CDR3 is TGTGCCAGTAATCTAGGACAGGCGTTCTCTGGAAACACCATATATTTT.